This entry lists 17 T cell receptor beta chains sequenced from one sample in a study of T cells in tuberculosis. TCRdb's table, derived via immunoSEQ multiplex PCR, lists solely in-frame clones and lacks some. The sample has over 25,000 clones, around 95% seen once. Sequenced sample: PBMCs. These receptors all come from a donor aged 10-35 years with latent tuberculosis or without tuberculosis infection.

The V call is TRBV6-1, the J call TRBJ2-7, with 7 bases lining up with TRBD2. Losses at the gene ends were 10 bases for V and 3 bases for J; bases not matched to a gene: 15. The CDR3 runs to 15 residues. Germline CDR1 is MNHNS and CDR2 is SASEGT. CDR3 sequence reads: CAIPGQGPSGYEQYF. The CDR3 bases are TGTGCCATCCCAGGGCAAGGTCCTAGCGGCTACGAGCAGTACTTC.

The chain carries TRBV2 and TRBJ1-2; D is possibly TRBD1 (6 bases). This CDR3 has 13 amino acids. V was cut by 6 bases and J by 6 bases, with 14 bases left in between. In germline, CDR1 is SNHLY, CDR2 FYNNEI. The CDR3 spells CASRRGQKDGYTF. The CDR3 nucleotides read TGTGCCAGCAGGAGAGGACAGAAGGATGGCTACACCTTC.

V usage is TRBV6-4 and J usage is TRBJ1-2, with D possibly being TRBD1 (5 bases). Germline CDR1 and CDR2: MRHNA and SNTAGT. There are 13 residues in the CDR3. The ends were cut back, 6 bases at V and 4 bases at J, with 12 bases in the middle. CDR3 in DNA: TGTGCCAGCAGCAGCAGGGAGGGCTATGGCTACACCTTC. It encodes CASSSREGYGYTF.

V is TRBV4-3 and J is TRBJ1-1; possibly TRBD1 for D (5 bases). V lost 0 bases and J lost 11, with 19 bases in between. The CDR3 is 15 amino acids. In germline, CDR1 is LGHNA, CDR2 YSLEER. The CDR3, as DNA: TGCGCCAGCAGCCAAGAGGCTTCACGGGGGTTAAGGGCTTTCTTT. Its translation: CASSQEASRGLRAFF.

The rearrangement uses TRBV29-1 and TRBJ2-1; D is possibly TRBD2 (6 bases). V dropped 7 bases and J dropped 9 bases, with 10 bases sitting between them. The CDR3 contains 10 residues. Looked up from germline, CDR1 is SQVTM and CDR2 is ANQGSEA. The CDR3 spells CSGGEVEQFF. The CDR3 nucleotides are TGCAGCGGGGGGGAGGTTGAGCAGTTCTTC.

The chain joins TRBV7-9 to TRBJ2-1; D call uncertain. The CDR3 contains 14 residues. Germline assignment: CDR1 SEHNR and CDR2 FQNEAQ (reference sequence). Trimming left V 7 bases short and J 5 bases short, with 15 bases between. The DNA for the CDR3 is TGTGCCAGCAACCCTACACGGGTGGACAATGAGCAGTTCTTC. Amino acids: CASNPTRVDNEQFF.

The chain has TRBV2 and TRBJ2-3; TRBD2 matches 7 bases. Germline V gene lookup returns CDR1 SNHLY and CDR2 FYNNEI. V lost 6 bases to trimming and J lost 3 bases; unmatched junction nucleotides: 3. The CDR3 is made up of 13 amino acids. The CDR3 coding sequence is TGTGCCAGCAGATGGGGGGGGACAGATACGCAGTATTTT. Its translation: CASRWGGTDTQYF.

The gene calls are TRBV13 and TRBJ2-1; 13 bases line up with TRBD2. Germline lookup yields CDR1 PRHDT and CDR2 FYEKMQ (reference sequence). The CDR3 sequence is 13 residues long. Trimming cost V 4 bases and J 13 bases; bases outside gene matches: 4. The chain's CDR3 is CASSSGLAGRQFF. The CDR3 DNA reads TGTGCCAGCAGCTCGGGACTAGCGGGACGTCAGTTCTTC.

The genes are TRBV5-6 and TRBJ2-7; 9 nucleotides align to TRBD2. CDR1 and CDR2 (germline): SGHDT, YYEEEE. Trimming removed 3 bases from V and 3 bases from J; junction bases left unmatched: 4. The CDR3 sequence is 14 residues long. The CDR3 is CASSSGTSFYEQYF. The DNA for the CDR3 is TGTGCCAGCAGCTCCGGGACTAGCTTCTACGAGCAGTACTTC.

This chain joins TRBV19 and TRBJ2-1, with 9 positions matching TRBD2. The CDR3 has 14 residues. Germline V gives CDR1 LNHDA, CDR2 SQIVND (reference sequence). J was trimmed by 2 bases and V by 4 bases; bases with no gene match: 0. The CDR3 DNA reads as TGTGCCAGTAGTACTAGCGGGACCTACAATGAGCAGTTCTTC. This translates into CASSTSGTYNEQFF.

The rearrangement uses TRBV7-9 and TRBJ2-4; 7 bases are a match to TRBD2. The germline CDR1 and CDR2 sequences are SEHNR and FQNEAQ (reference sequence). V was clipped by 5 bases and J by 8 bases; unmatched bases: 9. The CDR3 is 14 residues long. CDR3 in amino acids: CASSPLAGRDIQYF. Here the CDR3 DNA reads TGTGCCAGCAGCCCACTTGCGGGGAGGGACATTCAGTACTTC.

The rearrangement joins TRBV18 to TRBJ2-7, with D perhaps TRBD2 (5 bases). The V end was cut by 4 bases, the J end by 9 bases, with 13 bases between. This CDR3 contains 12 residues. Germline V gene data show CDR1 as KGHSH and CDR2 as LQKENI. For the CDR3, the DNA is TGTGCCAGCTCACTCACTAGAGAAGGGCAGTACTTC. This sequence encodes CASSLTREGQYF.

The chain carries TRBV5-1 and TRBJ2-1, with 10 bases fitting TRBD2. The V segment lost 4 bases and the J segment 7 bases; nucleotides outside the gene matches: 8. This CDR3 has 15 residues. Germline V gives CDR1 SGHRS, CDR2 YFSETQ. The CDR3 sequence: CASSLLAGAGNEQFF. DNA of the CDR3: TGCGCCAGCAGCCTGCTAGCGGGAGCCGGGAATGAGCAGTTCTTC.

The chain carries TRBV7-2 and TRBJ2-2, with D tentatively TRBD1 (7 bases). Germline-derived CDR1 and CDR2 are SGHTA and FQGNSA. The length of the CDR3 is 16 residues. V shed 5 bases and J shed 1 base, with 14 bases lying between them. The CDR3 here is CASSQTQGGNTGELFF. CDR3 nucleotides: TGTGCCAGCAGCCAGACCCAGGGGGGGAACACCGGGGAGCTGTTTTTT.

This chain links TRBV7-7 with TRBJ2-2; the D gene is possibly TRBD2 (5 bases). The V gene's germline CDR1 is SSHAT and CDR2 FNYEAQ (reference sequence). Between the trimmed V and J ends, which lost 5 bases and 6 bases, there was a span of 10 bases. This CDR3 has 13 amino acids. CDR3 region: CASSPLGAGELFF. The CDR3 region has the DNA TGTGCCAGCAGCCCCCTCGGGGCCGGGGAGCTGTTTTTT.

The rearrangement joins TRBV7-2 to TRBJ1-1, with TRBD1 as a possible D gene (6 bases). In germline, CDR1 is SGHTA, CDR2 FQGNSA. This CDR3 contains 15 residues. V shed 2 bases and J shed 0 bases, with 10 bases lying between them. In DNA form, the CDR3 reads TGTGCCAGCAGCTTAACTGGGGGCCTGAACACTGAAGCTTTCTTT. Translation: CASSLTGGLNTEAFF.

This chain connects TRBV28 to TRBJ1-3; D may be TRBD1 (5 bases). The CDR3 spans 15 residues. Per the germline V gene, CDR1 is MDHEN and CDR2 is SYDVKM. V lost 7 bases, J lost 2 bases, and 15 bases lay in between. The CDR3 DNA sequence: TGTGCCAGCAAGGAGTCGGCAGGGACTGGAAACACCATATATTTT. This encodes CASKESAGTGNTIYF.